This TCR beta chain derives from a study of identical twins. Study observations and caveats: Interpretation of the results relied on cross-sectional statistical analysis and not on following the same donors.

Unique molecular identifiers were present on the cDNA, and a universal primer site came from template switching. MiXCR, applied by TCRdb to the 5' RACE reads, yields one record per CDR3 protein. The sample carries 200,000 to 300,000 distinct CDR3 sequences, 10% recorded once. Germline loops: CDR1 ENHRY, CDR2 SYGVKD. This CDR3 has 13 amino acids. V lost 0 bases and J 7 bases, leaving 7 bases between the germline ends. This clonotype was counted ten times or more. Its specificity is not known. The source is a man in his fifties or sixties in good health. This rearrangement joins TRBV10-3 to TRBJ2-1; D gene unclear. Input material: memory T cells sorted from blood. CDR3 DNA sequence: TGTGCCATCAGTGAGTCGATTGTTAATGAGCAGTTCTTC. This gives the protein CAISESIVNEQFF.